The TCR beta chain under discussion was sequenced for a study of T-cell reconstitution after alpha-beta-depleted transplantation in children. Study-wide points: At one year after transplant, newly produced T cells mostly accounted for T-cell counts and diversity. Several hundred rapidly expanded clones from non-depleted graft cells reportedly supplied alpha-beta T cells about two months post-transplant. Surviving thymic progenitors and recipient T cells were the source of high TCRbeta diversity at day 60 in some patients.

Preparing the TCRbeta library involved the use of unique molecular identifiers. One entry per CDR3 protein results from TCRdb running MiXCR on the PCR reads. The sample records about a million distinct CDR3 sequences, about 30% being singletons. Germline V gene lookup returns CDR1 LGHDT and CDR2 YNNKEL (reference sequence). The V end lost 3 bases, the J end lost 6 bases, and 18 bases lay between the germline ends. The CDR3 runs to 16 residues. As to this clonotype: Its target is not known.

The TCR was taken from a boy under two years old who had a stem cell transplant for SCID, so the T cells may come from the graft donor. The material was PBMCs, mostly from graft donor cells, obtained 360 days after TCRalphabeta/CD19-depleted stem cell transplant. The chain couples TRBV3-1 to TRBJ2-4; perhaps TRBD2 as D (7 bases). CDR3 DNA: TGTGCCAGCAGCCAGGACCCTGGGGGGGGCCGAAACATTCAGTACTTC. Amino acids: CASSQDPGGGRNIQYF.